These 20 T cell receptor beta chains were all obtained from the same sample, sequenced in a study of blood T cell repertoires in COVID-19. The repertoire was sequenced with immunoSEQ multiplex PCR; TCRdb's copy has only in-frame clones and lacks some. This sample has more than 110,000 clones; around 80% occur once, and the top ten carry 3.5% to 4.5%. The sequenced sample was peripheral blood. These receptors came from a man aged 60 to 75 with acute or convalescent COVID-19.

This clone was picked up a small number of times. The chain uses TRBV5-1 and TRBJ1-1; possibly TRBD1 for D (5 bases). The CDR3 loop spans 15 amino acids. Deletions cut 1 base from V and 4 bases from J, with 14 bases between. Germline CDR1 SGHRS, CDR2 YFSETQ. The CDR3, as DNA: TGCGCCAGCAGCTTGTCACAGGTACTGGGCACTGAAGCTTTCTTT. As protein: CASSLSQVLGTEAFF.

The genes are TRBV6-5 and TRBJ2-7, with D perhaps TRBD2 (6 bases). This CDR3 is 14 amino acids long. Germline V gene lookup returns CDR1 MNHEY and CDR2 SVGAGI. V lost 7 bases and J lost 3, with 16 bases in between. In DNA, the CDR3 is TGTGCCAGCAAACCAATAGGGGAGGTCTACGAGCAGTACTTC. Translation: CASKPIGEVYEQYF.

The table lists this clone with a few counts. The V call is TRBV9, the J call TRBJ2-2; no clear D. Per the germline V gene, CDR1 is SGDLS and CDR2 is YYNGEE. V lost 4 bases to trimming and J lost 5 bases, with 12 bases between them. This CDR3 has 14 amino acids. CDR3 protein: CASSSLFGTGELFF. The CDR3 bases are TGTGCCAGCAGCTCCCTTTTCGGGACCGGGGAGCTGTTTTTT.

The V and J genes are TRBV27 and TRBJ1-1; 7 bases match TRBD1. Germline V CDR1 and CDR2: MNHEY, SMNVEV (reference sequence). The CDR3 extends over 14 amino acids. Trimming took 2 bases from V and 7 from J; bases not matched to a gene: 7. The CDR3 region has the DNA TGTGCCAGCAGTTTAGGGACAGTATCAAGTGAAGCTTTCTTT. It codes for CASSLGTVSSEAFF.

The V call is TRBV18, the J call TRBJ1-5, with 7 bases fitting TRBD1. J was trimmed by 3 bases and V by 6 bases; bases with no gene match: 5. CDR1 is KGHSH, CDR2 LQKENI, per germline. The CDR3 spans 14 residues. For the CDR3, the DNA is TGTGCCAGCTCGCCGGGACAGTTCAATCAGCCCCAGCATTTT. Translation: CASSPGQFNQPQHF. Looking up the rest from reference TRBV18 and TRBJ1-5 gives the full variable domain: NAGVMQNPRHLVRRRGQEARLRCSPMKGHSHVYWYRQLPEEGLKFMVYLQKENIIDESGMPKERFSAEFPKEGPSILRIQQVVRGDSAAYFCASSPGQFNQPQHFGDGTRLSIL.

This sequence joins TRBV5-8 and TRBJ1-5; TRBD1 is a possible D gene (5 bases). The CDR3 runs to 14 residues. Trimming removed 5 bases from V and 7 bases from J, with 16 bases in between. The germline V gene encodes CDR1 SGHTS and CDR2 YDEGEE. This CDR3 is CASRHIRGEQPQHF. The DNA of the CDR3 is TGTGCCAGCAGACATATTCGGGGGGAACAGCCCCAGCATTTT.

This clone was seen only a few times. The chain uses TRBV7-6 and TRBJ1-2; D may be TRBD1 (5 bases). This CDR3 comprises 14 residues. V lost 1 base, J lost 6 bases, and 12 bases lay in between. The germline V gene has CDR1 SGHVS and CDR2 FNYEAQ. CDR3 coding DNA: TGTGCCAGCAGCTTAGATCAGGGATATAATGGCTACACCTTC. Protein sequence: CASSLDQGYNGYTF.

This clone was observed once. V is TRBV29-1 and J is TRBJ2-3; 13 nucleotides match TRBD2. The CDR3 consists of 17 residues. Germline CDR1 SQVTM, CDR2 ANQGSEA. CDR3 protein: CSYSLGLAGPGTDTQYF. DNA of the CDR3: TGCAGTTATTCCCTGGGACTAGCGGGGCCCGGCACAGATACGCAGTATTTT.

This chain joins TRBV6-6 and TRBJ2-1; weak D call: TRBD2 (5 bases). Trimming took 8 bases from V and 1 from J, leaving 9 bases between them. This CDR3 comprises 13 residues. Germline values: CDR1 MNHNY, CDR2 SVGAGI (reference sequence). The CDR3 loop is CASLRVSYNEQFF. DNA for the CDR3: TGTGCCAGCCTGAGGGTTTCCTACAATGAGCAGTTCTTC.

In the case of this clone: At one end, the junction sequence differs from germline, possibly due to a read error. The V and J genes are TRBV5-3 and TRBJ1-5, with D unresolved. TRBV5-3 is noted as an ORF with a role that remains uncertain. The CDR3 has 14 amino acids. The CDR3 coding sequence is TGTGCCAGAAGCTTGGTGGGGAGCAATCCGCCCCAGCATTTT. This translates into CARSLVGSNPPQHF.

V is TRBV2 and J is TRBJ1-4, with D tentatively TRBD1 (5 bases). The germline V gene has CDR1 SNHLY and CDR2 FYNNEI. The CDR3 contains 15 residues. V shed 2 bases and J shed 8 bases, with 15 bases lying between them. DNA for the CDR3: TGTGCCAGCAGTGAATGGCAGGGCGTACAGGAAAAACTGTTTTTT. It specifies CASSEWQGVQEKLFF.

The chain uses TRBV12-3 or TRBV12-4 and TRBJ1-3, with D perhaps TRBD1 (5 bases). The CDR3 contains 12 residues. Trimming took 8 bases from V and 6 from J, leaving 11 bases between them. Here the CDR3 DNA reads TGTGCCAGCTCAGGAGGGGTAAACACCATATATTTT. It yields the protein CASSGGVNTIYF.

V gene TRBV6-6 combines with J gene TRBJ2-3; unclear D gene. Germline CDR1 is MNHNY and CDR2 is SVGAGI (reference sequence). This CDR3 comprises 12 residues. V gave up 6 bases and J gave up 3 bases, with 7 bases separating them. CDR3 region: CASSSPTDTQYF. The CDR3 DNA reads as TGTGCCAGCAGCTCCCCGACAGATACGCAGTATTTT.

The CDR3 is CASSLGTGDEQYF. CDR3 sequence (DNA): TGCGCCAGCAGCTTGGGTACAGGGGACGAGCAGTACTTC. The chain joins TRBV5-1 to TRBJ2-7; 7 bases map to TRBD1. CDR1 is SGHRS, CDR2 YFSETQ, per germline. The ends lost 0 bases at V and 5 bases at J; junction bases unmatched: 2. CDR3 length equals 13 residues.

This clone appeared a few times. The chain employs TRBV4-1 and TRBJ2-7, with 8 bases that match TRBD1. Germline V CDR1 and CDR2: MGHRA, YSYEKL. The trim removed 4 bases at V and 6 bases at J, leaving 14 bases unmatched. The CDR3 is 16 amino acids. For the CDR3, the DNA is TGCGCCAGCAGCCTCAACCTGGACAGGGTCGGCAGCGAGCAGTACTTC. Translated: CASSLNLDRVGSEQYF.

This clone was counted a few times. The genes are TRBV6-5 and TRBJ1-2; a possible D gene is TRBD1 (5 bases). Between the trimmed V and J ends, which lost 2 bases and 4 bases, there was a span of 8 bases. Germline V gene data show CDR1 as MNHEY and CDR2 as SVGAGI. This CDR3 comprises 13 residues. The CDR3 protein is CASSYHRGYGYTF. The CDR3 nucleotides are TGTGCCAGCAGTTACCATAGGGGCTATGGCTACACCTTC.

Regarding this clone: Within the sample, other DNA sequences also encode this same CDR3. The rearrangement links TRBV29-1 to TRBJ2-2; no clear D gene. The CDR3 length is 12 residues. With 0 bases removed from V and 6 bases from J, the gap between germline ends came to 5 bases. Germline loops: CDR1 SQVTM, CDR2 ANQGSEA. CDR3 loop: CSVEDLPGELFF. In DNA, the CDR3 is TGCAGCGTTGAAGATCTTCCCGGGGAGCTGTTTTTT.

V and J are TRBV28 and TRBJ1-6, with 9 bases identical to TRBD1. V dropped 5 bases and J dropped 15; count of bases not matched to a gene: 11. The germline gives CDR1 MDHEN, CDR2 SYDVKM. The CDR3 is made up of 14 amino acids. The CDR3 protein is CASSTGQGHFDLHF. The CDR3 DNA sequence: TGTGCCAGCAGTACGGGACAGGGCCACTTCGACCTCCACTTT.

The chain recombines TRBV28 with TRBJ1-5, with TRBD1 identical over 9 bases. CDR1 is MDHEN, CDR2 SYDVKM, per germline. The CDR3 is 15 amino acids. J gave up 6 bases and V 2 bases, and 5 bases lay outside the gene matches. Here the CDR3 DNA reads TGTGCCAGCAGTTTACCCGGGACAGGGAGTCAGCCCCAGCATTTT. Protein sequence: CASSLPGTGSQPQHF. Based on the CDR3 plus reference TRBV28 and TRBJ1-5, the full variable domain is DVKVTQSSRYLVKRTGEKVFLECVQDMDHENMFWYRQDPGLGLRLIYFSYDVKMKEKGDIPEGYSVSREKKERFSLILESASTNQTSMYLCASSLPGTGSQPQHFGDGTRLSIL.

The V and J genes are TRBV6-5 and TRBJ1-1; TRBD1 matches 7 bases. Germline V gene sequence: CDR1 MNHEY, CDR2 SVGAGI. V was clipped by 7 bases and J by 2 bases; unmatched bases: 4. The CDR3 runs 13 residues. The CDR3 DNA reads as TGTGCCAGCAAGACAGGGACCAACACTGAAGCTTTCTTT. This encodes CASKTGTNTEAFF.